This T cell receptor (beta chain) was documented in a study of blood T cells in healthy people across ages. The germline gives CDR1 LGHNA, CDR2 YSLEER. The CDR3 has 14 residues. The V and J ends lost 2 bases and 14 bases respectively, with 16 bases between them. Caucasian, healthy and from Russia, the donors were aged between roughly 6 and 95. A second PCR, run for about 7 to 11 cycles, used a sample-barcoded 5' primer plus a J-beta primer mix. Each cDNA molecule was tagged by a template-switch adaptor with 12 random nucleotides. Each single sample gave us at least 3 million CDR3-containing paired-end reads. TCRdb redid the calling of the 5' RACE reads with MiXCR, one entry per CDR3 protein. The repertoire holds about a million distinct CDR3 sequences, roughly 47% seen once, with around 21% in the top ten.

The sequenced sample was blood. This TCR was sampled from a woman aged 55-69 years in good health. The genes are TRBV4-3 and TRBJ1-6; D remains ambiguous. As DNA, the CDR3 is TGCGCCAGCAGCCAAAACCCCCAGATCACGTCCCTCCACTTT. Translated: CASSQNPQITSLHF.